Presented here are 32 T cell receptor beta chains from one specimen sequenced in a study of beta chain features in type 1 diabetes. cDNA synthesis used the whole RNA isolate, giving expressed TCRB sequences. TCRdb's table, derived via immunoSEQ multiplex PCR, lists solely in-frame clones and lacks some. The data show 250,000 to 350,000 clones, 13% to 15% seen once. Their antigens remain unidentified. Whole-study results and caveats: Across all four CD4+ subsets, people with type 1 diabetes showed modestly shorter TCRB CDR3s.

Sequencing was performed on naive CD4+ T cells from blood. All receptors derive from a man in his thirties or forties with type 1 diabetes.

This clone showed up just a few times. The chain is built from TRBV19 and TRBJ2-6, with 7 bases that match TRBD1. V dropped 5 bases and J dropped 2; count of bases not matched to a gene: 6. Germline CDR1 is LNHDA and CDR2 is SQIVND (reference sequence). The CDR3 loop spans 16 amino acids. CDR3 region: CASSYRGPPGANVLTF. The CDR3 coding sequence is TGTGCCAGTAGTTACAGGGGCCCCCCTGGGGCCAACGTCCTGACTTTC.

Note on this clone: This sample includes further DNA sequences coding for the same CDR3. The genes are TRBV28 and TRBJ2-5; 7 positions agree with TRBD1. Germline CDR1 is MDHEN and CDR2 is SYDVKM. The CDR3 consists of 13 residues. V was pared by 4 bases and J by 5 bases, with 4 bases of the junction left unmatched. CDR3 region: CASSSGQLETQYF. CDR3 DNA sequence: TGTGCCAGCAGTTCGGGACAGCTGGAGACCCAGTACTTC.

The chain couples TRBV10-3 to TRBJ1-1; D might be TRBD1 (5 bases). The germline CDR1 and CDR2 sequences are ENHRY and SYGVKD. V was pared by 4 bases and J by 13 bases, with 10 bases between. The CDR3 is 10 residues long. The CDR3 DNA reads TGTGCCATCAGTGTGGGGGACTGTTTCTTT. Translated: CAISVGDCFF.

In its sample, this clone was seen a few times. DNA for the CDR3: TGTGCCAGCTCACCAGCTAGCGGGAGGGTCACAGATACGCAGTATTTT. Amino acid sequence: CASSPASGRVTDTQYF. The chain is built from TRBV18 and TRBJ2-3; TRBD2 aligns across 12 bases. CDR3 size: 16 residues. After removal of 2 bases from V and 2 bases from J, the junction contained 2 bases not matched to a gene. CDR1 and CDR2 from the germline V gene are KGHSH and LQKENI.

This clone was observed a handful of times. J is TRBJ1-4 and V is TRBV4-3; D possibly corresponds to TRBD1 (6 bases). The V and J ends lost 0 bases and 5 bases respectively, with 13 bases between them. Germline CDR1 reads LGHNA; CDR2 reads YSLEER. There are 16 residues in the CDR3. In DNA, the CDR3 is TGCGCCAGCAGCCAAGAAGGGTACCAGGGGAATGAAAAACTGTTTTTT. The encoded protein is CASSQEGYQGNEKLFF.

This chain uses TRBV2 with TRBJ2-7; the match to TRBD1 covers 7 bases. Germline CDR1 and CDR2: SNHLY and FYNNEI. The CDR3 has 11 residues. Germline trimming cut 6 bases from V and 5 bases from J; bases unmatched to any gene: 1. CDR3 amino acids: CASRTGNEQYF. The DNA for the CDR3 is TGTGCCAGCAGGACAGGGAACGAGCAGTACTTC.

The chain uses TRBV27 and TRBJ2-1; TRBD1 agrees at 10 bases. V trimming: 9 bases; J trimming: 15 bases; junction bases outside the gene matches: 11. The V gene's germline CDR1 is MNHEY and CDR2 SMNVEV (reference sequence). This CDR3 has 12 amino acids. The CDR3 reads CASSKSGQGTFF. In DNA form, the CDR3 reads TGTGCCAGTTCAAAATCGGGACAGGGGACGTTCTTC.

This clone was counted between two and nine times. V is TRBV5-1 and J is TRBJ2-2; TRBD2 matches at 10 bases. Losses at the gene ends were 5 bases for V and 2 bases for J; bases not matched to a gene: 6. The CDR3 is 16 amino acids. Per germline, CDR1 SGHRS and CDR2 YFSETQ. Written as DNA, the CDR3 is TGCGCCAGCAGGCCTAGCGGGAGCCCAAACACCGGGGAGCTGTTTTTT. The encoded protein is CASRPSGSPNTGELFF.

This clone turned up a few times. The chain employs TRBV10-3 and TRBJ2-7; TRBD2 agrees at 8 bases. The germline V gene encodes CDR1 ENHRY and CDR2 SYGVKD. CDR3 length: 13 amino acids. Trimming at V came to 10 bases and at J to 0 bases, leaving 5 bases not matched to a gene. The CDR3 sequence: CATLLAGSYEQYF. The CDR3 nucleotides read TGTGCCACCCTGCTAGCGGGCTCCTACGAGCAGTACTTC.

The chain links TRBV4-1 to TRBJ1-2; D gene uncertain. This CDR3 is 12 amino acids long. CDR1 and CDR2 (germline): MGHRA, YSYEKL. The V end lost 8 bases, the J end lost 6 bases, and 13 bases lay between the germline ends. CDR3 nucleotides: TGCGCCAGCTGCCGGAGGGAAAATGGCTACACCTTC. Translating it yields CASCRRENGYTF.

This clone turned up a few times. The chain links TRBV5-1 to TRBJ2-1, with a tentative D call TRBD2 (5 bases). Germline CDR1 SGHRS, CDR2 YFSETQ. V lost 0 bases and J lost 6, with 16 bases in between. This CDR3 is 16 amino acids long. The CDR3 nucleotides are TGCGCCAGCAGCTTGGTATTTTGGCGGGCCATCAATGAGCAGTTCTTC. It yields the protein CASSLVFWRAINEQFF.

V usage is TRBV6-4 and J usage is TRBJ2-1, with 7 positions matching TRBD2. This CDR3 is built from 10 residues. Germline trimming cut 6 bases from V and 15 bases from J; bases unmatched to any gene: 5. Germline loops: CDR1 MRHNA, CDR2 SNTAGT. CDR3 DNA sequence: TGTGCCAGCAGAGCTCGCGGGGGGTTCTTC. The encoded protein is CASRARGGFF.

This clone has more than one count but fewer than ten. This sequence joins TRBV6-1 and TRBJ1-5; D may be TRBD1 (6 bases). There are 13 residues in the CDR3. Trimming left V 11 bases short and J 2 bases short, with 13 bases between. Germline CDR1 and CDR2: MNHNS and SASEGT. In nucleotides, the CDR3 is TGTGCCTCCCAGGGGCTTGGCAATCAGCCCCAGCATTTT. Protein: CASQGLGNQPQHF.

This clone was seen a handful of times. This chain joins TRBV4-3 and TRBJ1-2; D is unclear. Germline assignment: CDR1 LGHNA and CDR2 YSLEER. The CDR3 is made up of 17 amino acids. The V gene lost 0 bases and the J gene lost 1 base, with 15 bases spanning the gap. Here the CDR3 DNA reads TGCGCCAGCAGCCAAGAGCCCTTCTGGGAGGGTAACTATGGCTACACCTTC. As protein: CASSQEPFWEGNYGYTF.

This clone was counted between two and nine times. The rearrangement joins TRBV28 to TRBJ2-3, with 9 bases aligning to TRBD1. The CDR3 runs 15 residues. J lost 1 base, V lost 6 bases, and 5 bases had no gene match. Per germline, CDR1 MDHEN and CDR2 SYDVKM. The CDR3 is CASRAWTGGTDTQYF. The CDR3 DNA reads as TGTGCCAGCAGGGCTTGGACAGGGGGCACAGATACGCAGTATTTT.

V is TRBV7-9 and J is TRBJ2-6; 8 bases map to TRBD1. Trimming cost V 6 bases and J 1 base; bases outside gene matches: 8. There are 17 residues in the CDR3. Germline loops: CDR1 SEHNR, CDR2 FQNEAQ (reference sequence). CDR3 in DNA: TGTGCCAGCAGTCCTCAGGGGGCTCTGTCTGGGGCCAACGTCCTGACTTTC. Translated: CASSPQGALSGANVLTF.

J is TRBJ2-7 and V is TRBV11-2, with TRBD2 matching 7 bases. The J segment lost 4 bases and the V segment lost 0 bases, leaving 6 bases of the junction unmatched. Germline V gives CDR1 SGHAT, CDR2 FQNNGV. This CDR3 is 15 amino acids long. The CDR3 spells CASSLEPSGQYEQYF. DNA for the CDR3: TGTGCCAGCAGCTTAGAACCTAGCGGACAATACGAGCAGTACTTC.

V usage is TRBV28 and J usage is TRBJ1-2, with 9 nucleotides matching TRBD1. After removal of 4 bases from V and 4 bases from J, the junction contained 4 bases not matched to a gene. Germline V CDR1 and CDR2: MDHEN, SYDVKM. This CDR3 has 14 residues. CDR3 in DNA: TGTGCCAGCAGTTCCGGGACAGGGCCCTATGGCTACACCTTC. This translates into CASSSGTGPYGYTF.

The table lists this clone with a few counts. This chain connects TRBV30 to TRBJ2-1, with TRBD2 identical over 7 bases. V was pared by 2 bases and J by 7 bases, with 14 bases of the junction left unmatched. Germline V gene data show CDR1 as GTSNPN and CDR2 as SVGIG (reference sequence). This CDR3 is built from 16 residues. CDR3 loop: CAWSSSAGGRRNEQFF. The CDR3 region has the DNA TGTGCCTGGAGTTCATCAGCGGGCGGGAGAAGGAATGAGCAGTTCTTC.

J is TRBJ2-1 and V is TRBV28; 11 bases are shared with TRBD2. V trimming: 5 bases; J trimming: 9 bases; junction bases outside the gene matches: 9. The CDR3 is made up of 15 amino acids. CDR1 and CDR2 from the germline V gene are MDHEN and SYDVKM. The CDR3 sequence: CASSRGASGRFEQFF. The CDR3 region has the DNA TGTGCCAGCAGTAGGGGGGCTAGCGGGAGGTTTGAGCAGTTCTTC.

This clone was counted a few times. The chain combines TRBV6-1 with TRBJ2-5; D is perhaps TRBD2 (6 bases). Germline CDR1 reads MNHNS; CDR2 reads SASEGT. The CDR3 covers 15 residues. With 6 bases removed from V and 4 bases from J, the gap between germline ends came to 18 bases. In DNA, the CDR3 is TGTGCCAGCAGGACCACCGGGGGAGCGGGAGAGACCCAGTACTTC. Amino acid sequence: CASRTTGGAGETQYF.

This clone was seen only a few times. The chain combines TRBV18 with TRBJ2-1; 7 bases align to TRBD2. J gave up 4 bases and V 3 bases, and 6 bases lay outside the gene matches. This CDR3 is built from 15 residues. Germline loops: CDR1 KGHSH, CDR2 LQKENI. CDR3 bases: TGTGCCAGCTCACCGGCGGGACTACCATACAATGAGCAGTTCTTC. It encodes CASSPAGLPYNEQFF.

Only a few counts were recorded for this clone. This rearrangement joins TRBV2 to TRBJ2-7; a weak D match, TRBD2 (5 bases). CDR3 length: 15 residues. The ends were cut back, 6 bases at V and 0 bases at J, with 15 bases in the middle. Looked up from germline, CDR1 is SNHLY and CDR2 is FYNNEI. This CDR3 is CASSLTRVSSYEQYF. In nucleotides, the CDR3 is TGTGCCAGCAGCCTTACTAGGGTAAGCTCCTACGAGCAGTACTTC. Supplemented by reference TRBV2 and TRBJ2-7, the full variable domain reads EPEVTQTPSHQVTQMGQEVILRCVPISNHLYFYWYRQILGQKVEFLVSFYNNEISEKSEIFDDQFSVERPDGSNFTLKIRSTKLEDSAMYFCASSLTRVSSYEQYFGPGTRLTVT.

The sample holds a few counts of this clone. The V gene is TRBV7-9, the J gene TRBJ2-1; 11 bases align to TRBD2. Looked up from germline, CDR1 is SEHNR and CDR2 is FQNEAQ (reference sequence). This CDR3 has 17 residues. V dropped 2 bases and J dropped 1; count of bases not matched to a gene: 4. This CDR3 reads CASSLTTSGTSYNEQFF. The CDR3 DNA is TGTGCCAGCAGCTTAACGACTAGCGGGACGTCCTACAATGAGCAGTTCTTC.

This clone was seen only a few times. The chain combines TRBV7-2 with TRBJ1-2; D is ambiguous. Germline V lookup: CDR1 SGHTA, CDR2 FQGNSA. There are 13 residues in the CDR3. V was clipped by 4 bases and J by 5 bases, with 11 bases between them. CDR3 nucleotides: TGTGCCAGCAGCTCCACTAGCGGGTATGGCTACACCTTC. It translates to CASSSTSGYGYTF.

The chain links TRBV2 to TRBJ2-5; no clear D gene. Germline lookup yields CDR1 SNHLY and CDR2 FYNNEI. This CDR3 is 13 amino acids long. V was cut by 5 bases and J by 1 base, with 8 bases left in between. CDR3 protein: CASSRLPQETQYF. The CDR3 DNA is TGTGCCAGCAGTAGACTGCCCCAAGAGACCCAGTACTTC.

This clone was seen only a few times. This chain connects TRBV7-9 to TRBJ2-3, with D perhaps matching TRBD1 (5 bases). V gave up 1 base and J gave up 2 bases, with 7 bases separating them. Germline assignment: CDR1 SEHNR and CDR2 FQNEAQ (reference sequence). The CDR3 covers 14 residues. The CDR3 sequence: CASSLGQPTDTQYF. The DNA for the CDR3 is TGTGCCAGCAGCTTAGGACAGCCCACAGATACGCAGTATTTT.

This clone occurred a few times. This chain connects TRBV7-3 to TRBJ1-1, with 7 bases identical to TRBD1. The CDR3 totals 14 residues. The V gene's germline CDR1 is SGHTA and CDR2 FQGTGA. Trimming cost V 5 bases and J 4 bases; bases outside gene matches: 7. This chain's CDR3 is CASSPQGRGTEAFF. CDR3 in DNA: TGTGCCAGCAGCCCACAGGGGCGGGGCACTGAAGCTTTCTTT. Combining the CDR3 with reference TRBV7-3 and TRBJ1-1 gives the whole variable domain GAGVSQTPSNKVTEKGKYVELRCDPISGHTALYWYRQSLGQGPEFLIYFQGTGAADDSGLPNDRFFAVRPEGSVSTLKIQRTERGDSAVYLCASSPQGRGTEAFFGQGTRLTVV.

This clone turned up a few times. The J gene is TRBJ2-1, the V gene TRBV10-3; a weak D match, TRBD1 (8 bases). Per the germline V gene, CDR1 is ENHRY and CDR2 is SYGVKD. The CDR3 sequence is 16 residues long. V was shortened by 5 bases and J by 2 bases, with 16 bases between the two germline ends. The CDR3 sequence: CAISSGTGSPYNEQFF. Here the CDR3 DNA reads TGTGCCATCAGTAGCGGGACAGGCAGTCCCTACAATGAGCAGTTCTTC.

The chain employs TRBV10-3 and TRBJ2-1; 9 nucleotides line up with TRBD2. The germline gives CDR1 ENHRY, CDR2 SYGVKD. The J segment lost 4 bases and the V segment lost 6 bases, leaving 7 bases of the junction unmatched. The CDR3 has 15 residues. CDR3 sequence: CAISPTSGDYNEQFF. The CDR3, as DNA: TGTGCCATCAGCCCGACTAGCGGAGATTACAATGAGCAGTTCTTC.

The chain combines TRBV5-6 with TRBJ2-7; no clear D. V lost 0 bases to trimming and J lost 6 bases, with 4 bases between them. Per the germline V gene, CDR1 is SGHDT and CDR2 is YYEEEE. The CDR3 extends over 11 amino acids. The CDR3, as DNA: TGTGCCAGCAGCTTGGTATCCGAGCAGTACTTC. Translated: CASSLVSEQYF.

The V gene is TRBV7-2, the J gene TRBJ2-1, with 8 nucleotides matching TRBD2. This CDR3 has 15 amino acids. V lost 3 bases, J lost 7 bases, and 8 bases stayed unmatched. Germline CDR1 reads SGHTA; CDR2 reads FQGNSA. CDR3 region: CASSLMVAGPNEQFF. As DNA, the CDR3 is TGTGCCAGCAGCTTGATGGTAGCGGGACCTAATGAGCAGTTCTTC. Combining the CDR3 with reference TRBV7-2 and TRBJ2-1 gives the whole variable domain GAGVSQSPSNKVTEKGKDVELRCDPISGHTALYWYRQSLGQGLEFLIYFQGNSAPDKSGLPSDRFSAERTGGSVSTLTIQRTQQEDSAVYLCASSLMVAGPNEQFFGPGTRLTVL.